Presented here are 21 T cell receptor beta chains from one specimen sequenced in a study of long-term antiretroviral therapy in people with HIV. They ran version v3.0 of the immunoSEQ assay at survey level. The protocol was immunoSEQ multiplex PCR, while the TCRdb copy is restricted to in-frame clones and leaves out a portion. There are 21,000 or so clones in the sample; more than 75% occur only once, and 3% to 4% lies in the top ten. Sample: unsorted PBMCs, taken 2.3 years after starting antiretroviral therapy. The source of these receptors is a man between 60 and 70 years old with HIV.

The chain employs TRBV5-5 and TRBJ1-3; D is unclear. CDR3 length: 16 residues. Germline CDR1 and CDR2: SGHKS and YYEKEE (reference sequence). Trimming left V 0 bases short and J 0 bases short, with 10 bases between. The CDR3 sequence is CASSLAPRDSGNTIYF. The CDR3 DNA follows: TGTGCCAGCAGCTTGGCTCCGAGGGACTCTGGAAACACCATATATTTT.

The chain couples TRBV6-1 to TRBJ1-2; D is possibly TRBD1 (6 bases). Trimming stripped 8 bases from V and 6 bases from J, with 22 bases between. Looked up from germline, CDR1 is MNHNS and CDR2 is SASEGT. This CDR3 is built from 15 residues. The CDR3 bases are TGTGCCAGCGTTGAGGGGGTTGTGGGGGCGAATGGCTACACCTTC. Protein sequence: CASVEGVVGANGYTF.

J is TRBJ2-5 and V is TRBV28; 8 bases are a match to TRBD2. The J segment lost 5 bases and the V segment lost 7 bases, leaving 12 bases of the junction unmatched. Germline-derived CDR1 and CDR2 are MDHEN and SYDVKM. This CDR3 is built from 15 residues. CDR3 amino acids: CASTQLAGGAETQYF. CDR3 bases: TGTGCCAGCACTCAACTTGCGGGGGGAGCGGAGACCCAGTACTTC. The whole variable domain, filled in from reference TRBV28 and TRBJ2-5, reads DVKVTQSSRYLVKRTGEKVFLECVQDMDHENMFWYRQDPGLGLRLIYFSYDVKMKEKGDIPEGYSVSREKKERFSLILESASTNQTSMYLCASTQLAGGAETQYFGPGTRLLVL.

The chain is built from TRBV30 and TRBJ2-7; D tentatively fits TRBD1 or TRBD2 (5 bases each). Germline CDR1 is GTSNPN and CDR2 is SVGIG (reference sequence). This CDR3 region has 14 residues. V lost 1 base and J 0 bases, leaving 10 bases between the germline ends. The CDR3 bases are TGTGCCTGGAGTGCCGGGACGGTCTCCTACGAGCAGTACTTC. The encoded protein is CAWSAGTVSYEQYF.

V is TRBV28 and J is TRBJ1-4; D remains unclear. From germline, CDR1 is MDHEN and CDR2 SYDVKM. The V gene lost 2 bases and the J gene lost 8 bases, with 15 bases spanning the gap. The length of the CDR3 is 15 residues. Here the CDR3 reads CASSLTGGLREKLFF. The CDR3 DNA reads TGTGCCAGCAGTTTAACCGGCGGTTTGAGAGAAAAACTGTTTTTT.

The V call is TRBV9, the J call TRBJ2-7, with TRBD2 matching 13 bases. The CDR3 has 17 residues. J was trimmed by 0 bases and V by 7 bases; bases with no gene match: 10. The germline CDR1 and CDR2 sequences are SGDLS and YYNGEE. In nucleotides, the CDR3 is TGTGCCAGCCACATCCGGACTAGCGGGAGTCCCTCCTACGAGCAGTACTTC. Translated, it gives CASHIRTSGSPSYEQYF. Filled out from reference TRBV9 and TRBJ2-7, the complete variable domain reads DSGVTQTPKHLITATGQRVTLRCSPRSGDLSVYWYQQSLDQGLQFLIQYYNGEERAKGNILERFSAQQFPDLHSELNLSSLELGDSALYFCASHIRTSGSPSYEQYFGPGTRLTVT.

CDR3 sequence reads: CASSPRTANTEAFF. The CDR3, as DNA: TGTGCCAGCTCACCGAGGACAGCTAACACTGAAGCTTTCTTT. The V gene is TRBV18, the J gene TRBJ1-1, with D maybe TRBD1 (6 bases). There are 14 residues in the CDR3. V was cut by 3 bases and J by 2 bases, with 10 bases left in between. Germline V gene sequence: CDR1 KGHSH, CDR2 LQKENI. Based on the CDR3 plus reference TRBV18 and TRBJ1-1, the full variable domain is NAGVMQNPRHLVRRRGQEARLRCSPMKGHSHVYWYRQLPEEGLKFMVYLQKENIIDESGMPKERFSAEFPKEGPSILRIQQVVRGDSAAYFCASSPRTANTEAFFGQGTRLTVV.

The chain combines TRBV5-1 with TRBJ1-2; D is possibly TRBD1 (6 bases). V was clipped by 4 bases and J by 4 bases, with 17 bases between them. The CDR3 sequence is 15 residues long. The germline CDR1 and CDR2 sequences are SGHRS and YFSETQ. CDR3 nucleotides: TGCGCCAGCAGCCCAGACCGGCCAGGGGTCTATGGCTACACCTTC. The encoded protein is CASSPDRPGVYGYTF.

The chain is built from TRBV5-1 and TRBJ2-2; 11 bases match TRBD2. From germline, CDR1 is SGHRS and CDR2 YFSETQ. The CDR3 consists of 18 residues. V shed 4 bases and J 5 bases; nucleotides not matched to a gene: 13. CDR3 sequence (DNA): TGCGCCAGCAGCCTTACGGGACTAGCGGTTACTAGGACCGGGGAGCTGTTTTTT. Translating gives CASSLTGLAVTRTGELFF.

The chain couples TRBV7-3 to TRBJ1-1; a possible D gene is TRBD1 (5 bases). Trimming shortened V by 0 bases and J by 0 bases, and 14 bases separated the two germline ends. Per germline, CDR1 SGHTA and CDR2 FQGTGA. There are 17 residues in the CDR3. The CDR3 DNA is TGTGCCAGCAGCTTAACAGGGACCTTGATTATGAACACTGAAGCTTTCTTT. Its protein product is CASSLTGTLIMNTEAFF.

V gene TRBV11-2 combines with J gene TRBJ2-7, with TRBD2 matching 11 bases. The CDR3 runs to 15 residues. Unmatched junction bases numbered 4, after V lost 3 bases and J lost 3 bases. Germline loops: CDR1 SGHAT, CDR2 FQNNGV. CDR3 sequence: CASSFPTSGNYEQYF. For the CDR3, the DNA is TGTGCCAGCAGCTTTCCGACTAGCGGGAACTACGAGCAGTACTTC.

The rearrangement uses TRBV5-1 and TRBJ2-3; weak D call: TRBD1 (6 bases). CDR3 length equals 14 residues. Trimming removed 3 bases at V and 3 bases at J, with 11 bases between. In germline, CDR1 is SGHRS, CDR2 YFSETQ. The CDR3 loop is CASSSTGSTDTQYF. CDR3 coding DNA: TGCGCCAGCAGCTCGACAGGATCAACAGATACGCAGTATTTT.

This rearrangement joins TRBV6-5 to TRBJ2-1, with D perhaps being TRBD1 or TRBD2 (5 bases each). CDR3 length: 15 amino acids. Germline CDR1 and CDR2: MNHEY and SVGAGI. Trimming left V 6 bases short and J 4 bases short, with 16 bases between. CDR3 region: CASSQNGAGYNEQFF. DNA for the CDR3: TGTGCCAGCAGCCAAAATGGGGCGGGTTACAATGAGCAGTTCTTC.

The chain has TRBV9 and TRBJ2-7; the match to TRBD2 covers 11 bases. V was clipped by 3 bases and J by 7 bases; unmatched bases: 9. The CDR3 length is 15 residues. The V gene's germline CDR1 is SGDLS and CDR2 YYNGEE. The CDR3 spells CASSAQLAGEGEQYF. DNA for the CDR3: TGTGCCAGCAGCGCGCAACTAGCGGGAGAGGGGGAGCAGTACTTC.

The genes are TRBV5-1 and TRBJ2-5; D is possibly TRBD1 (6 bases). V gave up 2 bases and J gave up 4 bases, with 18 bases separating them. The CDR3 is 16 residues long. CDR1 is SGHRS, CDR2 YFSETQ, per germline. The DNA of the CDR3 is TGCGCCAGCAGCTTCCAAGGGACACGCGAAGGAGAGACCCAGTACTTC. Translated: CASSFQGTREGETQYF.

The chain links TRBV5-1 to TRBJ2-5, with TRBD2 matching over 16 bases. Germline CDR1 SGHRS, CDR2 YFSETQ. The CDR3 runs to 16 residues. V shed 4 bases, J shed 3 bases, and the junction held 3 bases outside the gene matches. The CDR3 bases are TGCGCCAGCAGCGGTGGGACTAGCGGGAGGGAAGAGACCCAGTACTTC. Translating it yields CASSGGTSGREETQYF. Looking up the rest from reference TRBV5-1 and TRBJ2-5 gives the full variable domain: KAGVTQTPRYLIKTRGQQVTLSCSPISGHRSVSWYQQTPGQGLQFLFEYFSETQRNKGNFPGRFSGRQFSNSRSEMNVSTLELGDSALYLCASSGGTSGREETQYFGPGTRLLVL.

Here the CDR3 DNA reads TGTGCCAGCAGTTCCCCAGGGACAGGGAACACCATATATTTT. It specifies CASSSPGTGNTIYF. The chain joins TRBV28 to TRBJ1-3, with 9 bases that match TRBD1. Germline-derived CDR1 and CDR2 are MDHEN and SYDVKM. This CDR3 spans 14 amino acids. The J segment lost 7 bases and the V segment lost 4 bases, leaving 5 bases of the junction unmatched.

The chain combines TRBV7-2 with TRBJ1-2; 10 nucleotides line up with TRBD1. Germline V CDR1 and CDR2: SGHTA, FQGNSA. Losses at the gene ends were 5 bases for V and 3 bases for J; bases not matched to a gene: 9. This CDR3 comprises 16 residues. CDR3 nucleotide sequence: TGTGCCAGCAGCCGCGCGGAAGGGACAGGGGACTATGGCTACACCTTC. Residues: CASSRAEGTGDYGYTF.

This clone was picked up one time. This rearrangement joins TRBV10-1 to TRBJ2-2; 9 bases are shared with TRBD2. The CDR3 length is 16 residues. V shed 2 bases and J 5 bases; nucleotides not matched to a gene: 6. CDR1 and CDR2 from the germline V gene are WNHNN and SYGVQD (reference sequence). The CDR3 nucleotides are TGCGCCAGCAGTGAGATAGCGGGAGTGTATACCGGGGAGCTGTTTTTT. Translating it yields CASSEIAGVYTGELFF.

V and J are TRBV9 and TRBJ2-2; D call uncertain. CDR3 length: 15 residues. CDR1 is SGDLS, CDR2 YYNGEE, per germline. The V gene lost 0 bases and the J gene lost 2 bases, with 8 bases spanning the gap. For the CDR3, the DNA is TGTGCCAGCAGCGTAGGTTCAGCTAACACCGGGGAGCTGTTTTTT. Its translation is CASSVGSANTGELFF.

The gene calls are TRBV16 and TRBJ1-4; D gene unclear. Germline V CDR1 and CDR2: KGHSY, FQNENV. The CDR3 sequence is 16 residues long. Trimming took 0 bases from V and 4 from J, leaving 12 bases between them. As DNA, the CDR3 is TGTGCCAGCAGCCAATCAAGAGCAGGTCTTAATGAAAAACTGTTTTTT. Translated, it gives CASSQSRAGLNEKLFF. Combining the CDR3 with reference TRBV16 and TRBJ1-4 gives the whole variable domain GEEVAQTPKHLVRGEGQKAKLYCAPIKGHSYVFWYQQVLKNEFKFLISFQNENVFDETGMPKERFSAKCLPNSPCSLEIQATKLEDSAVYFCASSQSRAGLNEKLFFGSGTQLSVL.